Sequencing of this T cell receptor beta chain was carried out in a study of blood T cell repertoires in COVID-19. Whole-study context: The United States, Italy and Spain were the sources of the acute and convalescent COVID-19 samples.

V was clipped by 0 bases and J by 7 bases, with 15 bases between them. CDR1 MNHEY and CDR2 SVGAGI come from the germline V gene. There are 15 residues in the CDR3. Authors' analysis steps: Reference gene primers were amplified, and this amplification served to estimate nucleated cell counts. Clones were sequenced by immunoSEQ multiplex PCR, and TCRdb holds only the in-frame ones, with some missing. V and J calls and clone size are those listed in that table; D and trimming were worked out from the DNA. The sample lists some 200,000 clones, more than 75% occurring once. The sample comprised peripheral blood. The clonotype comes from a man aged 45-65 years with acute or convalescent COVID-19. The chain uses TRBV6-5 and TRBJ1-2; D is ambiguous. The CDR3 DNA reads TGTGCCAGCAGTTACTCGCCGGGGAGCTTGGGTGGCTACACCTTC. Protein: CASSYSPGSLGGYTF.